Below, 29 T cell receptor beta chains from the same sample are listed, as sequenced in a study of T-cell memory formation after mild COVID-19. TCRdb reprocessed the 5' RACE reads via MiXCR and lists one record per CDR3 protein. The sample records around 200,000 distinct CDR3 sequences, over 9.5% being singletons. The sample consisted of PBMCs or a T cell subset sorted from them (not recorded which). Receptors were obtained from a man younger than 35 who had mild COVID-19 (a few samples of this study predate the infection). Cell type and time point are not known.

The V and J genes are TRBV7-9 and TRBJ1-4; D ambiguous. CDR3 length equals 15 residues. Trimming took 4 bases from V and 5 from J, leaving 14 bases between them. CDR1 is SEHNR, CDR2 FQNEAQ, per germline (reference sequence). As DNA, the CDR3 is TGTGCCAGCAGCTCTGGGAACTGGGGAAATGAAAAACTGTTTTTT. Translation: CASSSGNWGNEKLFF.

V gene TRBV2 combines with J gene TRBJ1-1; D perhaps matches TRBD1 (5 bases). This CDR3 comprises 14 residues. Germline CDR1 SNHLY, CDR2 FYNNEI. The germline V and J ends were trimmed by 0 bases and 4 bases, with 9 bases remaining between them. The CDR3 region has the DNA TGTGCCAGCAGTGAAGCTGGGGCAGGCACTGAAGCTTTCTTT. It translates to CASSEAGAGTEAFF.

This clonotype was observed a few times. The V call is TRBV5-1, the J call TRBJ1-1; 8 bases line up with TRBD1. V trimming: 3 bases; J trimming: 12 bases; junction bases outside the gene matches: 16. This CDR3 has 15 residues. The V gene's germline CDR1 is SGHRS and CDR2 YFSETQ. CDR3 loop: CASSSQGGWDRISFF. The CDR3 DNA reads TGCGCCAGCAGCTCCCAAGGAGGTTGGGACAGGATATCTTTCTTT.

The V gene is TRBV18, the J gene TRBJ2-4; tentative D call: TRBD2 (6 bases). V was trimmed by 8 bases and J by 7 bases, leaving 12 bases between them. The CDR3 totals 12 residues. Germline V gives CDR1 KGHSH, CDR2 LQKENI. CDR3 sequence: CASTAGGNIQYF. For the CDR3, the DNA is TGTGCCAGCACGGCCGGAGGGAACATTCAGTACTTC. The full variable domain, with the rest looked up from reference TRBV18 and TRBJ2-4, is NAGVMQNPRHLVRRRGQEARLRCSPMKGHSHVYWYRQLPEEGLKFMVYLQKENIIDESGMPKERFSAEFPKEGPSILRIQQVVRGDSAAYFCASTAGGNIQYFGAGTRLSVL.

This clonotype was seen repeatedly, ten times or more. The V gene is TRBV24-1, the J gene TRBJ1-5; D is possibly TRBD1 (5 bases). The CDR3 length is 12 residues. Deletions cut 7 bases from V and 9 bases from J, with 12 bases between. Looked up from germline, CDR1 is KGHDR and CDR2 is SFDVKD. CDR3 DNA: TGTGCCACCAGCCAGGGAGAAGGGCCCCAGCATTTT. Encoded protein: CATSQGEGPQHF.

V usage is TRBV18 and J usage is TRBJ2-7, with D maybe TRBD2 (6 bases). From germline, CDR1 is KGHSH and CDR2 LQKENI. The V end lost 0 bases, the J end lost 7 bases, and 7 bases lay between the germline ends. There are 12 residues in the CDR3. For the CDR3, the DNA is TGTGCCAGCTCACCACCCGGAGGGGAGCAGTACGTC. It translates to CASSPPGGEQYV.

This clonotype was counted between two and nine times. The chain links TRBV20-1 to TRBJ2-3; D is ambiguous. Trimming removed 3 bases from V and 1 base from J, with 2 bases in between. This CDR3 spans 11 amino acids. The germline CDR1 and CDR2 sequences are DFQATT and SNEGSKA (reference sequence). The CDR3 region is CSASRTDTQYF. DNA of the CDR3: TGCAGTGCTAGTCGCACAGATACGCAGTATTTT.

Only a few counts were recorded for this clonotype. J is TRBJ2-4 and V is TRBV19; 7 bases are shared with TRBD1. The germline V gene encodes CDR1 LNHDA and CDR2 SQIVND (reference sequence). This CDR3 has 17 residues. The J segment lost 1 base and the V segment lost 3 bases, leaving 9 bases of the junction unmatched. CDR3: CASSMASTGIAKNIQYF. For the CDR3, the DNA is TGTGCCAGTAGTATGGCTTCGACAGGGATCGCCAAAAACATTCAGTACTTC.

This clonotype was seen at least ten times. V is TRBV7-2 and J is TRBJ1-2, with D tentatively TRBD1 (5 bases). CDR1 and CDR2 (germline): SGHTA, FQGNSA. This CDR3 region has 15 residues. The V end was cut by 5 bases, the J end by 7 bases, with 20 bases between. The CDR3 reads CASSPRGFKRTGYTF. The DNA of the CDR3 is TGTGCCAGCAGCCCCCGGGGGTTCAAAAGAACTGGCTACACCTTC.

This clonotype was counted between two and nine times. The chain employs TRBV6-2 or TRBV6-3 and TRBJ2-7, with no clear D. The germline V and J ends were trimmed by 11 bases and 7 bases, with 9 bases remaining between them. The CDR3 is 9 amino acids. The germline V gene has CDR1 MNHEY and CDR2 SVGEGT. This chain's CDR3 is CAGIEEQYV. DNA for the CDR3: TGTGCCGGCATCGAGGAGCAGTACGTC.

A word on this clonotype: At one end the junction does not follow the germline gene, possibly because of a read error. The chain employs TRBV4-1 and TRBJ1-1; TRBD1 is a possible D gene (5 bases). This CDR3 comprises 15 residues. Germline assignment: CDR1 MGHRA and CDR2 YSYEKL. The CDR3 DNA reads as TGCGCCCGCAGCCACCCCCAGGGCCGGAACACTGAAGCTTTCTTT. Protein: CARSHPQGRNTEAFF.

This clonotype was counted only a few times. The CDR3 sequence is CASSLEGGDHNEQFF. The DNA of the CDR3 is TGCGCCAGCAGCTTGGAGGGGGGGGACCACAATGAGCAGTTCTTC. The V gene is TRBV5-1, the J gene TRBJ2-1; a weak D match, TRBD2 (7 bases). Germline-derived CDR1 and CDR2 are SGHRS and YFSETQ. The CDR3 extends over 15 amino acids. Trimming removed 0 bases at V and 5 bases at J, with 12 bases between.

This clonotype has a count of ten or more. The genes are TRBV7-6 and TRBJ2-1; 10 nucleotides match TRBD1. Germline V gene sequence: CDR1 SGHVS, CDR2 FNYEAQ. The trim removed 3 bases at V and 3 bases at J, leaving 2 bases unmatched. The CDR3 runs 15 residues. DNA of the CDR3: TGTGCCAGCAGCTTCCGGGACAGGGGCTACAATGAGCAGTTCTTC. Translated: CASSFRDRGYNEQFF.

This clonotype was found a few times. This sequence joins TRBV7-2 and TRBJ1-2; 7 bases are a match to TRBD1. The CDR3 consists of 14 residues. Trimming at V came to 0 bases and at J to 8 bases, leaving 6 bases not matched to a gene. Germline lookup yields CDR1 SGHTA and CDR2 FQGNSA. CDR3 amino acids: CASSLAAGTEGYTF. As DNA, the CDR3 is TGTGCCAGCAGCTTAGCGGCCGGGACAGAGGGCTACACCTTC.

This clonotype was picked up a small number of times. This chain joins TRBV5-1 and TRBJ2-7, with D perhaps TRBD1 or TRBD2 (5 bases each). CDR1 SGHRS and CDR2 YFSETQ come from the germline V gene. The CDR3 extends over 12 amino acids. The V and J ends lost 4 bases and 7 bases respectively, with 12 bases between them. CDR3 loop: CASSGGLGEQYF. In DNA form, the CDR3 reads TGCGCCAGCAGCGGGGGTTTGGGGGAGCAGTACTTC.

This clonotype has a count of ten or more. V is TRBV5-1 and J is TRBJ2-1, with D tentatively TRBD1 (6 bases). The CDR3 contains 15 residues. Germline V gene data show CDR1 as SGHRS and CDR2 as YFSETQ. V was cut by 1 base and J by 4 bases, with 12 bases left in between. The CDR3 DNA follows: TGCGCCAGCAGCTTGTCAGGGGCATTGTACAATGAGCAGTTCTTC. Protein sequence: CASSLSGALYNEQFF.

This clonotype was counted ten times or more. The rearrangement joins TRBV6-1 to TRBJ2-1; 7 bases fit TRBD1. Germline V CDR1 and CDR2: MNHNS, SASEGT. The CDR3 length is 15 residues. V gave up 7 bases and J gave up 2 bases; unmatched junction bases: 8. CDR3: CASNRQGTTYNEQFF. CDR3 DNA sequence: TGTGCCAGCAATAGACAGGGTACAACCTACAATGAGCAGTTCTTC.

This clonotype was observed a handful of times. The CDR3: CASSIQRGSTDTQYF. Here the CDR3 DNA reads TGTGCCAGTAGTATCCAGCGGGGGAGCACAGATACGCAGTATTTT. The chain recombines TRBV19 with TRBJ2-3, with 8 bases matching TRBD2. Germline V gene lookup returns CDR1 LNHDA and CDR2 SQIVND (reference sequence). This CDR3 has 15 residues. Losses at the gene ends were 3 bases for V and 0 bases for J; bases not matched to a gene: 2.

The sample holds a few counts of this clonotype. The chain has TRBV9 and TRBJ2-1, with D unresolved. The CDR3 sequence is 15 residues long. Germline CDR1 reads SGDLS; CDR2 reads YYNGEE. Trimming left V 0 bases short and J 7 bases short, with 14 bases between. For the CDR3, the DNA is TGTGCCAGCAGCGTAGGCCCCTCAGCGACAAATGAGCAGTTCTTC. Residues: CASSVGPSATNEQFF.

Only a few counts were recorded for this clonotype. The chain's CDR3 is CASSSPGQEADTQYF. The CDR3 bases are TGTGCCAGCAGTTCCCCGGGACAAGAAGCAGATACGCAGTATTTT. The rearrangement links TRBV28 to TRBJ2-3, with D possibly matching TRBD1 (6 bases). The ends were cut back, 4 bases at V and 4 bases at J, with 15 bases in the middle. Germline CDR1 is MDHEN and CDR2 is SYDVKM. The CDR3 consists of 15 residues.

The V gene is TRBV10-3, the J gene TRBJ2-7, with unresolved D. V lost 0 bases and J 3 bases, leaving 12 bases between the germline ends. Germline CDR1 ENHRY, CDR2 SYGVKD. The CDR3 totals 15 residues. In DNA, the CDR3 is TGTGCCATCAGTGAGTCGTTCCAAAACGGCTACGAGCAGTACGTC. Encoded protein: CAISESFQNGYEQYV.

This sequence joins TRBV19 and TRBJ1-1; D is undetermined. The CDR3 runs 12 residues. Germline V CDR1 and CDR2: LNHDA, SQIVND (reference sequence). V lost 6 bases and J 5 bases, leaving 10 bases between the germline ends. The CDR3: CASRFLGTEAFF. The CDR3 DNA reads as TGTGCCAGTAGGTTTCTGGGGACTGAAGCTTTCTTT. Variable domain in full (rest from reference TRBV19 and TRBJ1-1): DGGITQSPKYLFRKEGQNVTLSCEQNLNHDAMYWYRQDPGQGLRLIYYSQIVNDFQKGDIAEGYSVSREKKESFPLTVTSAQKNPTAFYLCASRFLGTEAFFGQGTRLTVV.

This clonotype was seen only a few times. This chain joins TRBV27 and TRBJ2-1; the match to TRBD2 covers 10 bases. Germline V gene lookup returns CDR1 MNHEY and CDR2 SMNVEV (reference sequence). The CDR3 is 17 amino acids. V lost 3 bases, J lost 5 bases, and 10 bases stayed unmatched. The CDR3 here is CASSLFRLAGTNNEQFF. The CDR3 DNA sequence: TGTGCCAGCAGTTTGTTCCGACTAGCGGGCACAAACAATGAGCAGTTCTTC.

This clonotype was seen a handful of times. This sequence joins TRBV5-8 and TRBJ2-5; D is unclear. Trimming removed 1 base from V and 8 bases from J, with 6 bases in between. This CDR3 is 11 amino acids long. CDR1 is SGHTS and CDR2 is YDEGEE in the germline V gene. CDR3 region: CASSLHRTQYF. The CDR3 DNA is TGTGCCAGCAGCTTGCACCGTACCCAGTACTTC.

This clonotype was observed a handful of times. The chain couples TRBV5-1 to TRBJ1-1, with D unclear. The V gene lost 4 bases and the J gene lost 2 bases, with 6 bases spanning the gap. The CDR3 extends over 12 amino acids. Germline V gives CDR1 SGHRS, CDR2 YFSETQ. The CDR3 spells CASSEINTEAFF. The CDR3 nucleotides read TGCGCCAGCAGCGAAATAAACACTGAAGCTTTCTTT.

This clonotype was observed a handful of times. V is TRBV12-3 or TRBV12-4 and J is TRBJ2-1; the match to TRBD2 covers 8 bases. The ends lost 7 bases at V and 5 bases at J; junction bases unmatched: 13. The CDR3 covers 16 residues. CDR3 in DNA: TGTGCCAGCATCCTCCAAGGGCTAGCGGGTAACAATGAGCAGTTCTTC. Translated, it gives CASILQGLAGNNEQFF.

The chain links TRBV5-5 to TRBJ1-3; weak D call: TRBD1 (5 bases). Trimming left V 0 bases short and J 0 bases short, with 7 bases between. The CDR3 runs 15 residues. CDR1 and CDR2 (germline): SGHKS, YYEKEE (reference sequence). CDR3 nucleotides: TGTGCCAGCAGCTTGGCTGGGGCCTCTGGAAACACCATATATTTT. Its protein product is CASSLAGASGNTIYF.

This clonotype has a count of ten or more. The rearrangement links TRBV12-3 or TRBV12-4 to TRBJ2-5; D may be TRBD1 (7 bases). CDR3 length equals 14 residues. V dropped 3 bases and J dropped 4 bases, with 12 bases sitting between them. The CDR3 region has the DNA TGTGCCAGCAGTTTCAACAGGGGAGGAGAGACCCAGTACTTC. This encodes CASSFNRGGETQYF.

The chain uses TRBV12-3 or TRBV12-4 and TRBJ1-1; 12 bases map to TRBD1. This CDR3 has 13 amino acids. V trimming: 5 bases; J trimming: 10 bases; junction bases outside the gene matches: 5. CDR3 coding DNA: TGTGCCAGCAGTAGGGACAGGGGGCTGGGAGCTTTCTTT. This gives the protein CASSRDRGLGAFF.